Below are 6 T cell receptor beta chains sequenced from a single sample in a study of cytomegalovirus exposure and HLA in healthy donors. 13 Jbeta primers and 60 Vbeta primers were used for the PCR. Using immunoSEQ multiplex PCR, the repertoire was profiled, and TCRdb retains in-frame clones only, with some absent. The data show approximately 53,000 clones, 65% to 80% seen once. Sequencing input: PBMCs. The receptor set was obtained from a woman in her forties or fifties in good health and CMV-seronegative.

The rearrangement uses TRBV1 and TRBJ2-7; the D call of TRBD2 is as the table states it, not checked on the DNA. TRBV1 is classified as a pseudogene. The length of the CDR3 is 14 residues. CDR3 sequence reads: CTSRDSGGAYEQYF. CDR3 nucleotide sequence: TGCACCAGCAGGGACTCTGGCGGAGCCTACGAGCAGTACTTC.

This chain connects TRBV9 to TRBJ2-7, with 10 nucleotides matching TRBD1. The germline CDR1 and CDR2 sequences are SGDLS and YYNGEE. Trimming removed 6 bases from V and 7 bases from J; junction bases left unmatched: 10. The CDR3 extends over 14 amino acids. The CDR3 loop reads CASNPGQGTREQYF. In nucleotides, the CDR3 is TGTGCCAGCAACCCGGGACAGGGGACTCGGGAGCAGTACTTC. Together with reference TRBV9 and TRBJ2-7, the CDR3 gives the full variable domain: DSGVTQTPKHLITATGQRVTLRCSPRSGDLSVYWYQQSLDQGLQFLIQYYNGEERAKGNILERFSAQQFPDLHSELNLSSLELGDSALYFCASNPGQGTREQYFGPGTRLTVT.

The chain is built from TRBV11-2 and TRBJ2-1; 10 bases map to TRBD2. Per the germline V gene, CDR1 is SGHAT and CDR2 is FQNNGV. Unmatched junction bases numbered 5, after V lost 0 bases and J lost 15 bases. The CDR3 contains 13 residues. The CDR3, as DNA: TGTGCCAGCAGCTTAGAAGCTAGCGGGGGACGGTTCTTC. Protein sequence: CASSLEASGGRFF.

The CDR3 region is CASKSGQVYNEQFF. The DNA of the CDR3 is TGTGCCAGCAAATCGGGACAGGTTTACAATGAGCAGTTCTTC. This chain connects TRBV6-1 to TRBJ2-1; 8 nucleotides match TRBD1. CDR3 length equals 14 residues. The V and J ends lost 7 bases and 4 bases, in that order; junction bases with no gene match: 6. Germline V CDR1 and CDR2: MNHNS, SASEGT.

The sample holds a few counts of this clone. The chain is built from TRBV7-9 and TRBJ1-1, with D maybe TRBD1 (5 bases). Trimming cost V 5 bases and J 5 bases, with 15 bases left between them. Germline loops: CDR1 SEHNR, CDR2 FQNEAQ (reference sequence). The CDR3 has 14 amino acids. The CDR3 protein is CASSQAGTGTEAFF. Written as DNA, the CDR3 is TGTGCCAGCAGCCAGGCGGGGACGGGGACTGAAGCTTTCTTT.

The chain uses TRBV2 and TRBJ1-2; 7 positions agree with TRBD1. The CDR3 has 11 residues. CDR1 and CDR2 (germline): SNHLY, FYNNEI. CDR3 region: CAQGGNYGYTF. The DNA of the CDR3 is TGTGCGCAGGGGGGCAACTATGGCTACACCTTC.